This T cell receptor (beta chain) was captured by sequencing in a study of cytomegalovirus exposure and HLA in healthy donors. Study-wide findings and caveats: Certain sequence variants were highly shared and formed a cluster, and this cluster was likely a sequencing artifact. Excluded: some indistinguishable V segments such as TRBV6-2 and TRBV6-3. Previously analyzed data showed that most TCR beta V segments were productive at a frequency of about 90% or about 30%.

Germline CDR1 and CDR2: SGHVS and FQNEAQ. V was trimmed by 5 bases and J by 5 bases, leaving 13 bases between them. The CDR3 sequence is 14 residues long. The PCR employed 60 Vbeta primers together with 13 Jbeta primers. TCRdb's table, derived via immunoSEQ multiplex PCR, lists solely in-frame clones and lacks some. This listing includes about 130,000 clones. Notes on this clone: What it recognizes is unknown.

This sequence joins TRBV7-8 and TRBJ2-4; a possible D gene is TRBD1 (6 bases). The source of this sequence is a woman in her forties in good health and CMV-seropositive. Sequenced input: PBMCs. The CDR3 loop reads CASSTYRVENIQYF. The CDR3 DNA reads TGTGCCAGCAGCACCTACAGGGTTGAAAACATTCAGTACTTC.